These 26 T cell receptor beta chains were all obtained from the same sample, sequenced in a study of T cell clones after liver transplantation. Repertoires were generated with immunoSEQ multiplex PCR, while TCRdb's copy carries only in-frame clones and drops some. The table has around 75,000 clones, 80% to 90% seen once. Specimen: CD4+ T cells from blood, collected 48 months after liver transplant. These receptors originate from a human patient who received a liver transplant. The graft donor may have given rise to some T cells.

The gene calls are TRBV18 and TRBJ2-1, with TRBD1 as a possible D gene (6 bases). The V and J ends lost 3 bases and 9 bases respectively, with 9 bases between them. The germline V gene encodes CDR1 KGHSH and CDR2 LQKENI. The CDR3 consists of 12 residues. In nucleotides, the CDR3 is TGTGCCAGCTCACCTCAGGGGCCTGAGCAGTTCTTC. Amino acid sequence: CASSPQGPEQFF.

V usage is TRBV19 and J usage is TRBJ1-5; TRBD1 aligns across 8 bases. Unmatched junction bases numbered 8, after V lost 1 base and J lost 6 bases. Germline CDR1 and CDR2: LNHDA and SQIVND (reference sequence). This CDR3 region has 16 residues. In nucleotides, the CDR3 is TGTGCCAGTAGTATAGGGGGACAGGCCCCGGGTCAGCCCCAGCATTTT. Its protein product is CASSIGGQAPGQPQHF.

CDR3 protein: CASSLDLGETQYF. DNA for the CDR3: TGTGCCAGCAGCTTAGACCTGGGGGAGACCCAGTACTTC. The V gene is TRBV7-3, the J gene TRBJ2-5; no firm D call. This CDR3 region has 13 residues. The V end lost 2 bases, the J end lost 5 bases, and 9 bases lay between the germline ends. CDR1 and CDR2 (germline): SGHTA, FQGTGA.

The rearrangement uses TRBV5-6 and TRBJ2-2, with D possibly being TRBD1 (7 bases). V lost 5 bases, J lost 4 bases, and 18 bases lay in between. CDR1 and CDR2 from the germline V gene are SGHDT and YYEEEE. The CDR3 loop spans 16 amino acids. As DNA, the CDR3 is TGTGCCAGCAGAGCCTGGAGGGGGCGCGGCACCGGGGAGCTGTTTTTT. Translating gives CASRAWRGRGTGELFF.

This sequence joins TRBV5-1 and TRBJ2-1, with TRBD1 matching over 7 bases. From germline, CDR1 is SGHRS and CDR2 YFSETQ. Losses at the gene ends were 0 bases for V and 8 bases for J; bases not matched to a gene: 14. The CDR3 has 17 amino acids. CDR3 coding DNA: TGCGCCAGCAGCTTGGGGCAGGTACAGGGGATCGTGGATGAGCAGTTCTTC. Translating gives CASSLGQVQGIVDEQFF.

The V and J genes are TRBV5-1 and TRBJ2-3; D may be TRBD2 (5 bases). The V end lost 4 bases, the J end lost 0 bases, and 12 bases lay between the germline ends. Per germline, CDR1 SGHRS and CDR2 YFSETQ. This CDR3 comprises 15 residues. This CDR3 is CASSVDSLSTDTQYF. CDR3 DNA: TGCGCCAGCAGCGTGGACTCCCTTAGCACAGATACGCAGTATTTT. The variable domain in full, with the rest retrieved from reference TRBV5-1 and TRBJ2-3, is KAGVTQTPRYLIKTRGQQVTLSCSPISGHRSVSWYQQTPGQGLQFLFEYFSETQRNKGNFPGRFSGRQFSNSRSEMNVSTLELGDSALYLCASSVDSLSTDTQYFGPGTRLTVL.

The CDR3 DNA reads TGTGCCAGTAGTATAGGCCGCGGACCCAACTATGGCTACACCTTC. Amino acids: CASSIGRGPNYGYTF. J is TRBJ1-2 and V is TRBV19; D is unclear. The CDR3 is 15 amino acids. Trimming left V 1 base short and J 2 bases short, with 11 bases between. The germline gives CDR1 LNHDA, CDR2 SQIVND (reference sequence).

This clone was seen more than once but under ten times. The rearrangement links TRBV27 to TRBJ1-1, with 9 bases identical to TRBD1. With 10 bases clipped from V and 4 bases from J, the junction kept 10 bases outside the gene matches. The CDR3 sequence is 14 residues long. Germline CDR1 is MNHEY and CDR2 is SMNVEV (reference sequence). CDR3 nucleotide sequence: TGTGCCACGATTGACAGGGGGATGGGCACTGAAGCTTTCTTT. It is translated as CATIDRGMGTEAFF.

With regard to this clone: The same CDR3 also results from other DNA sequences found in this sample. This chain joins TRBV30 and TRBJ1-1; weak D call: TRBD1 (6 bases). This CDR3 spans 17 amino acids. V gave up 3 bases and J gave up 0 bases, with 20 bases separating them. Germline V gives CDR1 GTSNPN, CDR2 SVGIG (reference sequence). In DNA form, the CDR3 reads TGTGCCTGGAGGGGGCGCGGGGGCGGGGGCCTGAACACTGAAGCTTTCTTT. As protein: CAWRGRGGGGLNTEAFF. Together with reference TRBV30 and TRBJ1-1, the CDR3 gives the full variable domain: SQTIHQWPATLVQPVGSPLSLECTVEGTSNPNLYWYRQAAGRGLQLLFYSVGIGQISSEVPQNLSASRPQDRQFILSSKKLLLSDSGFYLCAWRGRGGGGLNTEAFFGQGTRLTVV.

V is TRBV2 and J is TRBJ1-6; the D is unclear. Germline V gives CDR1 SNHLY, CDR2 FYNNEI. V was cut by 0 bases and J by 7 bases, with 10 bases left in between. This CDR3 is 15 amino acids long. CDR3 region: CASSEARQPNSPLHF. The CDR3 coding sequence is TGTGCCAGCAGTGAAGCACGGCAACCCAATTCACCCCTCCACTTT.

V is TRBV30 and J is TRBJ2-2, with 8 bases identical to TRBD1. Germline lookup yields CDR1 GTSNPN and CDR2 SVGIG (reference sequence). The CDR3 totals 14 residues. V lost 3 bases and J lost 1; bases outside the gene matches: 1. The CDR3 DNA reads as TGTGCCTGGAGGGGGACAGGGAACACCGGGGAGCTGTTTTTT. Translation gives CAWRGTGNTGELFF.

The chain has TRBV5-4 and TRBJ1-4; possible D gene TRBD1, 5 bases. The ends were cut back, 4 bases at V and 4 bases at J, with 11 bases in the middle. The CDR3 sequence is 14 residues long. The germline CDR1 and CDR2 sequences are SGHNT and YYREEE (reference sequence). The CDR3 here is CASSPGLFNEKLFF. The CDR3 DNA follows: TGTGCCAGCAGCCCGGGACTCTTTAATGAAAAACTGTTTTTT.

CDR3 in amino acids: CASSSDRGGGNEKLFF. The CDR3 region has the DNA TGCGCCAGCAGCTCGGACAGGGGAGGAGGTAATGAAAAACTGTTTTTT. The genes are TRBV5-1 and TRBJ1-4; TRBD1 agrees at 9 bases. The germline V gene has CDR1 SGHRS and CDR2 YFSETQ. V shed 3 bases, J shed 4 bases, and the junction held 7 bases outside the gene matches. This CDR3 is built from 16 residues.

As concerns this clone: The junction does not match germline at one end; this may be a read error. This chain links TRBV7-7 with TRBJ2-6, with D tentatively TRBD1 or TRBD2 (5 bases each). The CDR3 sequence is 17 residues long. CDR1 and CDR2 (germline): SSHAT, FNYEAQ (reference sequence). CDR3 DNA: TGTGCTAGCAGCCCATTGGGACGGGCCTCTGGGGCCAACGTCCTGACTTTC. This gives the protein CASSPLGRASGANVLTF.

This clone showed up just a few times. The chain couples TRBV5-1 to TRBJ2-1, with D possibly being TRBD2 (5 bases). Trimming cost V 3 bases and J 3 bases, with 16 bases left between them. In germline, CDR1 is SGHRS, CDR2 YFSETQ. The CDR3 has 16 amino acids. CDR3 DNA sequence: TGCGCCAGCAGCTCCTACCCCTACAGCGGCTACAATGAGCAGTTCTTC. It yields the protein CASSSYPYSGYNEQFF.

The chain carries TRBV5-1 and TRBJ2-3; 8 nucleotides line up with TRBD2. There are 16 residues in the CDR3. V was clipped by 2 bases and J by 1 base; unmatched bases: 6. Germline V gives CDR1 SGHRS, CDR2 YFSETQ. CDR3 amino acids: CASSFSRRGGTDTQYF. The DNA for the CDR3 is TGCGCCAGCAGCTTTTCCCGGCGGGGGGGCACAGATACGCAGTATTTT. The entire variable domain, with the rest obtained from reference TRBV5-1 and TRBJ2-3, is as follows: KAGVTQTPRYLIKTRGQQVTLSCSPISGHRSVSWYQQTPGQGLQFLFEYFSETQRNKGNFPGRFSGRQFSNSRSEMNVSTLELGDSALYLCASSFSRRGGTDTQYFGPGTRLTVL.

In its sample, this clone was seen a few times. This sequence joins TRBV6-5 and TRBJ1-2; tentatively, D is TRBD1 (5 bases). The CDR3 consists of 14 residues. CDR1 is MNHEY, CDR2 SVGAGI, per germline. V was shortened by 7 bases and J by 4 bases, with 16 bases between the two germline ends. The CDR3 reads CASTTQEGIYGYTF. CDR3 coding DNA: TGTGCCAGCACTACGCAGGAGGGGATCTATGGCTACACCTTC.

This chain connects TRBV4-3 to TRBJ1-3; no definite D call. Trimming pared 0 bases from V and 1 base from J, leaving 7 bases between. The CDR3 runs 15 residues. Germline CDR1 and CDR2: LGHNA and YSLEER. CDR3 region: CASSQDRESGNTIYF. DNA for the CDR3: TGCGCCAGCAGCCAAGACAGAGAATCTGGAAACACCATATATTTT.

The chain uses TRBV11-3 and TRBJ2-1, with 8 bases fitting TRBD1. Trimming at V came to 1 base and at J to 5 bases, leaving 4 bases not matched to a gene. CDR1 is SGHNT and CDR2 is YENEEA in the germline V gene. This CDR3 region has 15 residues. This CDR3 reads CASSLATTGDNEQFF. CDR3 sequence (DNA): TGTGCCAGCAGCTTAGCAACGACAGGGGACAATGAGCAGTTCTTC.

The CDR3 nucleotides are TGTGCCAGCAGCTTTTCAGGAGGGGGTGTGGTACAAGAGACCCAGTACTTC. It codes for CASSFSGGGVVQETQYF. The chain is built from TRBV5-4 and TRBJ2-5; D may match TRBD1 or TRBD2 (6 bases each). V was shortened by 2 bases and J by 2 bases, with 19 bases between the two germline ends. The CDR3 extends over 17 amino acids. Germline V gene sequence: CDR1 SGHNT, CDR2 YYREEE (reference sequence). Supplemented by reference TRBV5-4 and TRBJ2-5, the full variable domain reads ETGVTQSPTHLIKTRGQQVTLRCSSQSGHNTVSWYQQALGQGPQFIFQYYREEENGRGNFPPRFSGLQFPNYSSELNVNALELDDSALYLCASSFSGGGVVQETQYFGPGTRLLVL.

This clone showed up just a few times. The rearrangement uses TRBV14 and TRBJ1-1; D unclear. Per the germline V gene, CDR1 is SGHDN and CDR2 is FVKESK. The germline V and J ends were trimmed by 1 base and 4 bases, with 7 bases remaining between them. This CDR3 has 13 residues. CDR3 bases: TGTGCCAGCAGCCAAGCGGGAGGCACTGAAGCTTTCTTT. Translated, it gives CASSQAGGTEAFF.

The rearrangement links TRBV11-2 to TRBJ1-2, with D possibly matching TRBD1 (5 bases). V was shortened by 6 bases and J by 8 bases, with 16 bases between the two germline ends. The CDR3 sequence is 13 residues long. Germline CDR1 is SGHAT and CDR2 is FQNNGV. The CDR3: CASSSTTGTGYTF. In DNA form, the CDR3 reads TGTGCCAGCAGTTCCACTACGGGGACCGGCTACACCTTC.

The gene calls are TRBV29-1 and TRBJ2-2; tentatively, D is TRBD2 (6 bases). Germline CDR1 and CDR2: SQVTM and ANQGSEA. The CDR3 contains 14 residues. V gave up 7 bases and J gave up 1 base, with 13 bases separating them. Here the CDR3 DNA reads TGCAGCGGCCAGCTGGGGGGGAACACCGGGGAGCTGTTTTTT. This encodes CSGQLGGNTGELFF.

This chain joins TRBV7-6 and TRBJ2-5; D is unclear. CDR1 and CDR2 from the germline V gene are SGHVS and FNYEAQ. This CDR3 has 13 amino acids. Trimming took 2 bases from V and 1 from J, leaving 5 bases between them. The CDR3 spells CASSLTVQETQYF. The DNA for the CDR3 is TGTGCCAGCAGCTTAACAGTCCAAGAGACCCAGTACTTC.

This rearrangement joins TRBV6-6 to TRBJ2-1; a weak D match, TRBD2 (5 bases). The V gene lost 2 bases and the J gene lost 1 base, with 6 bases spanning the gap. CDR1 is MNHNY, CDR2 SVGAGI, per germline (reference sequence). The CDR3 consists of 14 residues. As DNA, the CDR3 is TGTGCCAGCAGTTACGAGGGTTCCTACAATGAGCAGTTCTTC. The encoded protein is CASSYEGSYNEQFF.

The chain couples TRBV5-1 to TRBJ2-1; 7 bases agree with TRBD1. With 4 bases clipped from V and 4 bases from J, the junction kept 8 bases outside the gene matches. There are 15 residues in the CDR3. CDR1 and CDR2 (germline): SGHRS, YFSETQ. CDR3 protein: CASSRRDRTYNEQFF. In nucleotides, the CDR3 is TGCGCCAGCAGCCGCCGGGACAGAACTTACAATGAGCAGTTCTTC.